The rows below give T cell receptor beta chains drawn from one sample of a study of breast tumors, draining lymph nodes, adjacent tissues. TCRdb reprocessed the multiplex PCR reads via MiXCR and lists one record per CDR3 protein. The data hold roughly 100,000 distinct CDR3 sequences, with around 30% observed a single time. Source material: axillary lymph node tissue. The receptors originated from a female donor with breast cancer. Some clones in this sample may be carry-over from other donors' samples. The CDR3 runs from the conserved cysteine through the conserved F or W. The order of the fields is J gene, D gene, clone size, V gene, CDR3 protein, CDR3 DNA. D genes are given only for firm matches. Clone size is stated in some rows and not others, as once, few, many or a class when expanded.

>TRBJ1-2|TRBD1|few|TRBV6-2/TRBV6-3
CASSPDGQGCYGYTF
TGTGCCAGCAGTCCCGACGGACAGGGATGCTATGGCTACACCTTC
>TRBJ2-1|-|many|TRBV18
CASTHSRGEQFF
TGTGCCAGTACTCACAGCCGGGGTGAGCAGTTCTTC
>TRBJ1-5|TRBD1|-|TRBV30
CAWSHGQDYYSNQPQHF
TGTGCCTGGTCCCATGGACAGGACTATTATAGCAATCAGCCCCAGCATTTT
>TRBJ2-2|TRBD2|many|TRBV20-1
CSARATSGGETGELFF
TGCAGTGCTAGGGCGACTAGCGGGGGAGAAACCGGGGAGCTGTTTTTT
>TRBJ2-1|-|-|TRBV7-9
CASSSPGHLNNEQFF
TGTGCCAGCAGCTCACCGGGACACTTGAACAATGAGCAGTTCTTC
>TRBJ1-6|TRBD1|few|TRBV3-1
CASRGTVGGSPLHF
TGTGCCAGCAGAGGGACAGTCGGGGGTTCACCCCTCCACTTT
>TRBJ2-6|-|many|TRBV18
CASSPGAGANVLTF
TGTGCCAGCTCACCAGGGGCTGGGGCCAACGTCCTGACTTTC
>TRBJ1-6|-|many|TRBV3-1
CASSQGTNSPLHF
TGTGCCAGCAGCCAAGGGACAAATTCACCCCTCCACTTT
>TRBJ2-7|-|many|TRBV29-1
CSVALNVQGGFYEQYF
TGCAGCGTTGCCCTAAATGTTCAGGGCGGGTTCTACGAGCAGTACTTC
>TRBJ2-7|-|many|TRBV7-3
CASSLGQPDEQYF
TGTGCCAGCAGCTTGGGCCAGCCGGACGAGCAGTACTTC
>TRBJ1-3|-|many|TRBV10-3
CAISEGSGNTIYF
TGTGCCATCAGTGAGGGTTCGGGTAACACCATATATTTT